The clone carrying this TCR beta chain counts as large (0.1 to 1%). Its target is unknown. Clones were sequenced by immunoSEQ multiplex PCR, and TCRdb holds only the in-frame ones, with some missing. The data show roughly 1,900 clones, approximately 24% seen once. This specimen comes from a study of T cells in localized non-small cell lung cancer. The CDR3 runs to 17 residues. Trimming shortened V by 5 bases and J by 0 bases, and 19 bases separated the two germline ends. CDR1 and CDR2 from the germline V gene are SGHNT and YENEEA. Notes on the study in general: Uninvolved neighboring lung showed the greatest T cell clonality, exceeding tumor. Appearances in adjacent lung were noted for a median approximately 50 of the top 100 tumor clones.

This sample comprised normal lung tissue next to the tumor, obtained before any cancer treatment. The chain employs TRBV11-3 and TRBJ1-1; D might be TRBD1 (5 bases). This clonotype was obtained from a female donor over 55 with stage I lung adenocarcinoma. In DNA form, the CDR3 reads TGTGCCAGCAGCCGCGCGGGGGAGGACGCCCTGAACACTGAAGCTTTCTTT. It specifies CASSRAGEDALNTEAFF.